This T cell receptor beta chain was found in a study of T cell responses to AZD1222 COVID-19 vaccine. Study overall: Pooling was applied to second doses at about 4 or about 12 weeks. Study-wide results and limits: Regions 160-218 and 743-854 dominated among vaccine-associated CD4 TCRs spanning spike.

The CDR3 has 16 amino acids. The germline V and J ends were trimmed by 0 bases and 4 bases, with 15 bases remaining between them. Germline CDR1 reads MNHEY; CDR2 reads SVGAGI. Comments on this clone: Its antigen remains unidentified.

Sequenced by immunoSEQ multiplex PCR; TCRdb stores in-frame clones only, minus some. This table holds around 130,000 clones, 94% found once. The chain has TRBV6-5 and TRBJ1-2, with D possibly matching TRBD1 (5 bases). The sample was peripheral blood, taken on day 0 of AZD1222 vaccination. The receptor's source is an adult in good health. CDR3 nucleotides: TGTGCCAGCAGTTACTCGGGGCGGACCTGGAGCTATGGCTACACCTTC. Its translation: CASSYSGRTWSYGYTF.